This note documents a single TCR beta chain sequence. Its antigen is unknown. This sample is drawn from a study of regulatory T cells in long-lasting Graves disease. Through Arm-PCR of CDR3 regions and iRepertoire HTBI primers, TCR beta libraries were built. TCRdb analysed the multiplex PCR reads with MiXCR anew, one entry per CDR3 protein. The sample has 380,000 or so distinct CDR3 sequences, about a sixth seen once. The V segment lost 0 bases and the J segment 4 bases; nucleotides outside the gene matches: 8. This CDR3 region has 17 residues. The germline V gene has CDR1 ENHRY and CDR2 SYGVKD. The time point here: newly diagnosed GD, antithyroid drugs for less than 3 months. Scientists built the TCR library using RNA that was extracted from PBMCs. Study-wide points: Between persistent patients, around 2,900 public clonotypes were shared, exceeding the 966 shared between new patients.

The same sample was also used in a study of T cells in Graves' hyperthyroidism and ophthalmopathy. As that study records: An initial round of RT-PCR targeting the TCR CDR3 relied on the HTBI primer set.

Sample: peripheral blood mononuclear cells (PBMCs), taken at new diagnosis, from a patient treated with antithyroid drugs. The receptor was isolated from a woman under 30 with Graves disease. J is TRBJ2-2 and V is TRBV10-3, with TRBD1 matching over 7 bases. The CDR3: CAISESAGGRGTGELFF. The CDR3, as DNA: TGTGCCATCAGTGAGTCGGCAGGGGGACGGGGCACCGGGGAGCTGTTTTTT.